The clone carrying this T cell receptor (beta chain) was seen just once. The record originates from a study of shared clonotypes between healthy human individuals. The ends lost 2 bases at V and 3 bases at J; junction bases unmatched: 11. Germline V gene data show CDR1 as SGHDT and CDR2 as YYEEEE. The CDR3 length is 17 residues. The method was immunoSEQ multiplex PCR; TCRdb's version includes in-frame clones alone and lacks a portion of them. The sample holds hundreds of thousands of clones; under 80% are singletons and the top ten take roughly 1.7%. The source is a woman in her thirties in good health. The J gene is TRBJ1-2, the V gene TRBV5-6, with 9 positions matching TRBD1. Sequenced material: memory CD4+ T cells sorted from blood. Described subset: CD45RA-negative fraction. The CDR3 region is CASSLQGATDNYYGYTF. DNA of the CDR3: TGTGCCAGCAGCTTACAGGGGGCGACGGATAATTACTATGGCTACACCTTC.